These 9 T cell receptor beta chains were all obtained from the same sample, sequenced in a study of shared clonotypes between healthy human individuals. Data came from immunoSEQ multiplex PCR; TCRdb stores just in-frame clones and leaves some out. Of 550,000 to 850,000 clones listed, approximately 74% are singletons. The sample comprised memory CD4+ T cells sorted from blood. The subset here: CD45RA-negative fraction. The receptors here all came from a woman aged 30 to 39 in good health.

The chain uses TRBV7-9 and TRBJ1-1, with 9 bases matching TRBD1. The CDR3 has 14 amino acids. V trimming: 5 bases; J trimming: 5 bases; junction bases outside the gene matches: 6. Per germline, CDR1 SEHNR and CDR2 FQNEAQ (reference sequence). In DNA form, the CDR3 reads TGTGCCAGCAGCGAACAGGGGGCCTGGACTGAAGCTTTCTTT. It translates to CASSEQGAWTEAFF.

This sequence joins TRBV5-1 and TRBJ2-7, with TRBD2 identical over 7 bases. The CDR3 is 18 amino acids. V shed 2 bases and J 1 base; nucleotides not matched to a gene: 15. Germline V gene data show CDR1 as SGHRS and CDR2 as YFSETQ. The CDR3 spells CASSFRGGFEGRSYEQYF. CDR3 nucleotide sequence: TGCGCCAGCAGCTTCCGCGGGGGTTTCGAGGGAAGGTCCTACGAGCAGTACTTC.

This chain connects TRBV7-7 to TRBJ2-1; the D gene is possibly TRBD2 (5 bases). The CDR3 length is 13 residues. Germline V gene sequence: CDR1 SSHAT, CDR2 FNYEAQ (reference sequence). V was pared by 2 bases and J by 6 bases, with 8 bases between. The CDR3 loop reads CASSLRLFNEQFF. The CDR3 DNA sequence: TGTGCCAGCAGCTTAAGACTATTCAATGAGCAGTTCTTC.

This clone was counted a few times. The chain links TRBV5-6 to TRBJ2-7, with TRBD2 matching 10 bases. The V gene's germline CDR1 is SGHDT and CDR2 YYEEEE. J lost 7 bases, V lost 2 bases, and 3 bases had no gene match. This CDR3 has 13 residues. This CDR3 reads CASSFLAGEEQYF. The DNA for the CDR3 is TGTGCCAGCAGCTTCCTAGCGGGAGAGGAGCAGTACTTC.

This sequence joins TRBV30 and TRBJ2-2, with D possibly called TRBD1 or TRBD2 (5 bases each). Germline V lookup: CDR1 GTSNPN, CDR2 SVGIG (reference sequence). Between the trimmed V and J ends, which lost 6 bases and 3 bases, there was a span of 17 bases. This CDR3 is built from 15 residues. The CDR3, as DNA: TGTGCCTGCATTGGGACCTTGGGGGACACCGGGGAGCTGTTTTTT. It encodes CACIGTLGDTGELFF.

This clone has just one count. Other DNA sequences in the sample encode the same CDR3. CDR3 residues: CASSRDRGEEKLFF. In DNA, the CDR3 is TGTGCCAGCAGCCGTGACAGGGGAGAGGAAAAACTGTTTTTT. The V call is TRBV6-5, the J call TRBJ1-4; 8 nucleotides match TRBD1. Germline CDR1 is MNHEY and CDR2 is SVGAGI. The CDR3 sequence is 14 residues long. The ends lost 6 bases at V and 8 bases at J; junction bases unmatched: 8.

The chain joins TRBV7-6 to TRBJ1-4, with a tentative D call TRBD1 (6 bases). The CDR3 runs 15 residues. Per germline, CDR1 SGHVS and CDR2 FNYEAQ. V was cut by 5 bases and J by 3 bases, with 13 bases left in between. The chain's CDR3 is CASSMQGPANEKLFF. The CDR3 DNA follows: TGTGCCAGCAGCATGCAGGGGCCGGCTAATGAAAAACTGTTTTTT.

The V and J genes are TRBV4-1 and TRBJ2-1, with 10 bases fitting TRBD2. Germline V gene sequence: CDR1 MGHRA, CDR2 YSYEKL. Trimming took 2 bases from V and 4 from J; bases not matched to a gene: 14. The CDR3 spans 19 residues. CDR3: CASSQHLAGETPVYNEQFF. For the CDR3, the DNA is TGCGCCAGCAGCCAACATCTAGCGGGAGAGACCCCCGTGTACAATGAGCAGTTCTTC.

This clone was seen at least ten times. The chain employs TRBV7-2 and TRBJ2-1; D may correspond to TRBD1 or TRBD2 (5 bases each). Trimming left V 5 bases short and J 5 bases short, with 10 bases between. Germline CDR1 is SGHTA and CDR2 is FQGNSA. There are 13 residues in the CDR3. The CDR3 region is CASSPGPDNEQFF. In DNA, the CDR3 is TGTGCCAGCAGCCCGGGACCAGACAATGAGCAGTTCTTC.